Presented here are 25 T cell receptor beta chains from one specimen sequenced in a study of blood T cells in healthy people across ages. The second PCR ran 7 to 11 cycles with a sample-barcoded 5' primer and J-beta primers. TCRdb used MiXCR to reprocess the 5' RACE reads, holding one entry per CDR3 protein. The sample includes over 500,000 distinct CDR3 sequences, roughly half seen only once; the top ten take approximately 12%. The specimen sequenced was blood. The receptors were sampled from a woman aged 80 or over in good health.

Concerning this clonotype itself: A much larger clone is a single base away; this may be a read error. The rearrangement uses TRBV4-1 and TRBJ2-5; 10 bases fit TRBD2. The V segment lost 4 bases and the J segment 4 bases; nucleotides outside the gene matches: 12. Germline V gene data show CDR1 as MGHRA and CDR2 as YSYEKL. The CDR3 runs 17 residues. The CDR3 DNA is TGCGCCAGCAGCCCTGGACGAGCGGGAGGGGCTGGAGAGACCCAGTACTTC. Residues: CASSPGRAGGAGETQYF.

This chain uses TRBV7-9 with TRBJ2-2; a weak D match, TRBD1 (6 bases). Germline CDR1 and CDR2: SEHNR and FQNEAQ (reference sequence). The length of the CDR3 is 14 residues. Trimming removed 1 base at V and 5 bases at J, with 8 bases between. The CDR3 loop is CASSLEGQTGELFF. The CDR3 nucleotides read TGTGCCAGCAGCTTAGAGGGACAAACCGGGGAGCTGTTTTTT.

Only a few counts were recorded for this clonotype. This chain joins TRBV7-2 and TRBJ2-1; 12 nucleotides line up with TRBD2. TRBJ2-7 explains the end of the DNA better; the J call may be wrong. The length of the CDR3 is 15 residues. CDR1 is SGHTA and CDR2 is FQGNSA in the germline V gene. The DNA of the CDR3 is TGTGCCAGCACCACAGGACTAGCGGGATCCAATGAGCAGTACTTC. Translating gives CASTTGLAGSNEQYF.

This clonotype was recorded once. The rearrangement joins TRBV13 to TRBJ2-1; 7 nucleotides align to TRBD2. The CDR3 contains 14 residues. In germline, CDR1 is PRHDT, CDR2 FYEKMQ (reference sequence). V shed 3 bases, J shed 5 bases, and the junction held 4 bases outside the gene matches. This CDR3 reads CASSLRLAHNEQFF. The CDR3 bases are TGTGCCAGCAGCTTGAGACTAGCCCACAATGAGCAGTTCTTC.

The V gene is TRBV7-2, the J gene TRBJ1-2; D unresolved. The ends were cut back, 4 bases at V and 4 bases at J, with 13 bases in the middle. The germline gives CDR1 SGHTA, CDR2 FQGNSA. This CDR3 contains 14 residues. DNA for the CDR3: TGTGCCAGCAGCTCGCGTGGGAGCGGCTATGGCTACACCTTC. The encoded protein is CASSSRGSGYGYTF.

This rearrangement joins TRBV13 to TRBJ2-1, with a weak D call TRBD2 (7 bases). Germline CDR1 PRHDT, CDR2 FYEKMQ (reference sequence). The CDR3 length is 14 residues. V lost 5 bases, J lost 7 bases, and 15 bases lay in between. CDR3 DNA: TGTGCCAGCAGCCACCGGGGGGCGGAAAATGAGCAGTTCTTC. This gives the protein CASSHRGAENEQFF. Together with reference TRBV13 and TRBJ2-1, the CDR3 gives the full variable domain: AAGVIQSPRHLIKEKRETATLKCYPIPRHDTVYWYQQGPGQDPQFLISFYEKMQSDKGSIPDRFSAQQFSDYHSELNMSSLELGDSALYFCASSHRGAENEQFFGPGTRLTVL.

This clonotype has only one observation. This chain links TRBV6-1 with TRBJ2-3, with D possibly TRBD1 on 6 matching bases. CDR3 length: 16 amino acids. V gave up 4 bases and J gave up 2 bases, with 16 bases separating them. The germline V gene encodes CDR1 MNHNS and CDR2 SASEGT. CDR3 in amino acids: CASSVLGQPNTDTQYF. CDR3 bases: TGTGCCAGCAGTGTGCTGGGACAACCAAACACAGATACGCAGTATTTT.

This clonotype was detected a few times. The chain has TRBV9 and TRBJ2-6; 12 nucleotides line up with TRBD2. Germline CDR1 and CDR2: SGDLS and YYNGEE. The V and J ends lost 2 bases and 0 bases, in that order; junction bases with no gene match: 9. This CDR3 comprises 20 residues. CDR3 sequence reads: CASSVFGLAGFSSGANVLTF. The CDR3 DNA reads TGTGCCAGCAGCGTTTTTGGACTAGCGGGATTTTCCTCTGGGGCCAACGTCCTGACTTTC.

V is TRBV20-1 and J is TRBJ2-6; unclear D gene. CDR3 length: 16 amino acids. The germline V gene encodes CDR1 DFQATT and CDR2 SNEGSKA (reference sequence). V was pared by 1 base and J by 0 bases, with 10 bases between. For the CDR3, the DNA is TGCAGTGCTAGAGTGGCAGCCCTCTCTGGGGCCAACGTCCTGACTTTC. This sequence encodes CSARVAALSGANVLTF.

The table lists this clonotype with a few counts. The CDR3: CASSPLAGEQFF. The CDR3 DNA reads TGTGCCAGCAGCCCCCTCGCCGGTGAGCAGTTCTTC. The rearrangement joins TRBV3-1 to TRBJ2-1; D is uncertain. The germline gives CDR1 LGHDT, CDR2 YNNKEL (reference sequence). CDR3 size: 12 residues. Between the trimmed V and J ends, which lost 4 bases and 9 bases, there was a span of 10 bases.

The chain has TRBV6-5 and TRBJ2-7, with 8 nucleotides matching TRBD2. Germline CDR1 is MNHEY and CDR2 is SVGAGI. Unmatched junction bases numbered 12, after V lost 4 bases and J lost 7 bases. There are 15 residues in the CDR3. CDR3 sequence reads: CASSCGGSWGNEQYF. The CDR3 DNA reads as TGTGCCAGCAGTTGCGGGGGGAGCTGGGGCAATGAGCAGTACTTC.

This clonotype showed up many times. CDR3 DNA sequence: TGTGCCAGCAGTTTTACGCCTGTAAGGGGTTCGACGTACGAGCAGTACTTC. It is translated as CASSFTPVRGSTYEQYF. The V gene is TRBV27, the J gene TRBJ2-7; D possibly corresponds to TRBD1 (5 bases). The germline V gene encodes CDR1 MNHEY and CDR2 SMNVEV (reference sequence). CDR3 length: 17 amino acids. Trimming removed 3 bases at V and 4 bases at J, with 22 bases between.

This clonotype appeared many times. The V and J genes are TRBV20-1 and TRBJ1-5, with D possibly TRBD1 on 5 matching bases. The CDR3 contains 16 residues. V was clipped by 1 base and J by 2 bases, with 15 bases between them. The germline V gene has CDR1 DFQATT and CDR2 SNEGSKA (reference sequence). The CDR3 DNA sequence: TGCAGTGCTAGAGCCCAAGGACATATGGGCAATCAGCCCCAGCATTTT. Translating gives CSARAQGHMGNQPQHF.

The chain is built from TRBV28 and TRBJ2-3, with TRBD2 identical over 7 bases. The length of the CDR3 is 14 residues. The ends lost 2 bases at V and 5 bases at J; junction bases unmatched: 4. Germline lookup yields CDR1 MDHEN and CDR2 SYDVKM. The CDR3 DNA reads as TGTGCCAGCAGTTTAGGGGGGGTGGAAGATACGCAGTATTTT. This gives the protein CASSLGGVEDTQYF.

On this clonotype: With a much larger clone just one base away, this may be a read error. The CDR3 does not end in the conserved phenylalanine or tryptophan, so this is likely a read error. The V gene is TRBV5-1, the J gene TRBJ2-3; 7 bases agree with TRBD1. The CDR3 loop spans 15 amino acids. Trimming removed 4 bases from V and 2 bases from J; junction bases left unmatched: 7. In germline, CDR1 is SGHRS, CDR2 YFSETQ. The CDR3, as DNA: TGCGCCAGCAGCCTAGACAGGGCTAACACAGATACGCAGTATGTT. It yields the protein CASSLDRANTDTQYV.

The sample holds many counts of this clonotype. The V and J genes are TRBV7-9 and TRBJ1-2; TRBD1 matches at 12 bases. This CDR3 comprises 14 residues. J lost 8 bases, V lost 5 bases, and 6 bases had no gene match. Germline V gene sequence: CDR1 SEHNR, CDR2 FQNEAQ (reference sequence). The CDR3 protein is CASSLDGTGGGYTF. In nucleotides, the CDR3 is TGTGCCAGCAGCCTAGACGGGACAGGGGGCGGCTACACCTTC. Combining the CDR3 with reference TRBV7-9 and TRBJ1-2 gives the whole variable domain DTGVSQNPRHKITKRGQNVTFRCDPISEHNRLYWYRQTLGQGPEFLTYFQNEAQLEKSRLLSDRFSAERPKGSFSTLEIQRTEQGDSAMYLCASSLDGTGGGYTFGSGTRLTVV.

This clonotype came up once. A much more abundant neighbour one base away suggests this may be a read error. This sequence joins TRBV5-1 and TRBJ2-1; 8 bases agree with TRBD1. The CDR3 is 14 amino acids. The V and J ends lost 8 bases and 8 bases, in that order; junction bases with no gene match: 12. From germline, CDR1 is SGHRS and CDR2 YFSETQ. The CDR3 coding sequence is TGCGCCAGTAGGGCTGGGACAGGTCTCTATGAGCAGTTCTTC. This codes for CASRAGTGLYEQFF.

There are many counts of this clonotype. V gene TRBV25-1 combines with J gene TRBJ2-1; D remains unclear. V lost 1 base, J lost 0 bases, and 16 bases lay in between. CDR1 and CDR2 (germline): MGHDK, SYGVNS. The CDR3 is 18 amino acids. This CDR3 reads CASSESGRRTSSYNEQFF. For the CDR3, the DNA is TGTGCCAGCAGTGAATCGGGCAGAAGGACCAGCTCCTACAATGAGCAGTTCTTC.

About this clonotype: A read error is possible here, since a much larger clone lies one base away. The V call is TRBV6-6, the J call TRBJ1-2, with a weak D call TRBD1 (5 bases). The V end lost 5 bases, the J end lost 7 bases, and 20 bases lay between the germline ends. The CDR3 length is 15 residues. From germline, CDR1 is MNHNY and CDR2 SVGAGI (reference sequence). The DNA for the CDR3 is TGTGCCAGCAGTGCCTCCGGGGGGTCCCTTGGTGGCTACACCTTC. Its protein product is CASSASGGSLGGYTF.

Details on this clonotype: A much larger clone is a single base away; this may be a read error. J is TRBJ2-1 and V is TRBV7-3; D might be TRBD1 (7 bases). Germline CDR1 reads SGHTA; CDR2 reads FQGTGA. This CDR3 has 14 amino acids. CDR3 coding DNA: TGTACCAGCAGGGGGGCTAGCGCTTACAATGAGCAGTTCTTC. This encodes CTSRGASAYNEQFF.

The CDR3 DNA reads TGTGCCAGCAGTAAGGGACAGGCATACAATGAGCAGTACTTC. Its protein is CASSKGQAYNEQYF. J is TRBJ2-7 and V is TRBV2; 8 bases map to TRBD1. Germline trimming cut 5 bases from V and 7 bases from J; bases unmatched to any gene: 10. The V gene's germline CDR1 is SNHLY and CDR2 FYNNEI. The CDR3 runs to 14 residues.

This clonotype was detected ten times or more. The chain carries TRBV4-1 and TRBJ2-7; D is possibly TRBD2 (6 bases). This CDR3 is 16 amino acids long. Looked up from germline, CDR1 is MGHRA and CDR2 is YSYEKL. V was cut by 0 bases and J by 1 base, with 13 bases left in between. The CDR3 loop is CASSQDLAGRSYEQYF. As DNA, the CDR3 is TGCGCCAGCAGCCAAGATCTCGCAGGGAGGTCCTACGAGCAGTACTTC.

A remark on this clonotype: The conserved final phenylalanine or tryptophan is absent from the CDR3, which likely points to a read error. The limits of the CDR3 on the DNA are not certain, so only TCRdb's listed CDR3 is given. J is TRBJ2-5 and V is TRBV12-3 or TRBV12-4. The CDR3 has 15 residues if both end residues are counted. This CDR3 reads CASFGRTGYGYTFGS.

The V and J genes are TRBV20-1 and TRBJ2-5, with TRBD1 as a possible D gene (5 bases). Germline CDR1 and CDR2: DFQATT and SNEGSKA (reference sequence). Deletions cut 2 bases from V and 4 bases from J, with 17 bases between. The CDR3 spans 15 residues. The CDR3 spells CSARLVRGMGETQYF. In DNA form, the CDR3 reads TGCAGTGCTAGACTAGTTAGGGGCATGGGAGAGACCCAGTACTTC.

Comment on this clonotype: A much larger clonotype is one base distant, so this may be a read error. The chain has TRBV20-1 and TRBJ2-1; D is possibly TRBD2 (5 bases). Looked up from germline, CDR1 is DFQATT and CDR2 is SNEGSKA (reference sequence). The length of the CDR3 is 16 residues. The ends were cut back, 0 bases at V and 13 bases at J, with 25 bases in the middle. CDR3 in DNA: TGCAGTGCTAGAGATCCTAAGGACGGACCTTGGGAGACCCAGTTCTTC. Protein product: CSARDPKDGPWETQFF.